These 14 T cell receptor beta chains originate from one sample sequenced in a study of cytotoxic CD8 clonotypes in ibrutinib-treated CLL. Libraries were prepared by immunoSEQ multiplex PCR; TCRdb keeps only in-frame clonotypes and omits some of them. In the table there are approximately 45,000 clones, about two thirds of which are singletons. Sequenced material: PBMCs, taken after 12 months of ibrutinib treatment. The receptors were gathered from a human donor with chronic lymphocytic leukemia.

The gene calls are TRBV27 and TRBJ2-1; 10 bases are shared with TRBD1. This CDR3 is 14 amino acids long. The V segment lost 7 bases and the J segment 3 bases; nucleotides outside the gene matches: 3. The V gene's germline CDR1 is MNHEY and CDR2 SMNVEV (reference sequence). The CDR3 loop reads CASIGTGDYNEQFF. The CDR3 bases are TGTGCCAGCATCGGGACAGGGGACTACAATGAGCAGTTCTTC.

The chain's CDR3 is CASSPQSAGSYGYTF. CDR3 DNA: TGTGCCAGCTCACCACAATCGGCAGGGAGCTATGGCTACACCTTC. The rearrangement uses TRBV18 and TRBJ1-2, with D possibly being TRBD1 (5 bases). The germline V gene encodes CDR1 KGHSH and CDR2 LQKENI. The CDR3 length is 15 residues. V lost 1 base, J lost 4 bases, and 13 bases lay in between.

The rearrangement links TRBV19 to TRBJ1-4; no definite D call. The CDR3 is made up of 15 amino acids. V lost 3 bases to trimming and J lost 2 bases, with 10 bases between them. CDR1 is LNHDA, CDR2 SQIVND, per germline (reference sequence). CDR3: CASSIPAGTNEKLFF. In DNA, the CDR3 is TGTGCCAGTAGTATTCCCGCGGGGACTAATGAAAAACTGTTTTTT.

CDR3 in amino acids: CASSLTGLVEETQYF. In nucleotides, the CDR3 is TGTGCCAGCAGCTTAACGGGCCTAGTCGAAGAGACCCAGTACTTC. This chain joins TRBV7-3 and TRBJ2-5; no clear D gene. The V end lost 0 bases, the J end lost 3 bases, and 11 bases lay between the germline ends. The V gene's germline CDR1 is SGHTA and CDR2 FQGTGA. The CDR3 loop spans 15 amino acids. The whole variable domain, filled in from reference TRBV7-3 and TRBJ2-5, reads GAGVSQTPSNKVTEKGKYVELRCDPISGHTALYWYRQSLGQGPEFLIYFQGTGAADDSGLPNDRFFAVRPEGSVSTLKIQRTERGDSAVYLCASSLTGLVEETQYFGPGTRLLVL.

The J gene is TRBJ2-1, the V gene TRBV29-1; 11 positions agree with TRBD2. V shed 6 bases, J shed 1 base, and the junction held 2 bases outside the gene matches. The CDR3 is made up of 14 amino acids. CDR1 is SQVTM and CDR2 is ANQGSEA in the germline V gene. CDR3 nucleotide sequence: TGCAGCGTATGGACTAGCGGGTCCTACAATGAGCAGTTCTTC. This gives the protein CSVWTSGSYNEQFF.

The chain couples TRBV6-6 to TRBJ1-2; no clear D gene. Germline CDR1 is MNHNY and CDR2 is SVGAGI (reference sequence). V was pared by 3 bases and J by 3 bases, with 14 bases between. This CDR3 region has 15 residues. The CDR3 nucleotides read TGTGCCAGCAGTTATAACCCGCAAGTTGACTATGGCTACACCTTC. Its translation: CASSYNPQVDYGYTF.

This clone was seen just once. Other DNA sequences of this sample code for an identical CDR3. The chain combines TRBV28 with TRBJ2-3; TRBD1 matches 7 bases. V trimming: 4 bases; J trimming: 4 bases; junction bases outside the gene matches: 2. Germline CDR1 reads MDHEN; CDR2 reads SYDVKM. The CDR3 is 13 residues long. This chain's CDR3 is CASSSGTADTQYF. The CDR3 bases are TGTGCCAGCAGTTCAGGGACAGCAGATACGCAGTATTTT.

The chain has TRBV7-2 and TRBJ2-1, with 12 positions matching TRBD2. The CDR3 has 19 residues. Germline values: CDR1 SGHTA, CDR2 FQGNSA. Trimming took 2 bases from V and 0 from J; bases not matched to a gene: 8. CDR3 nucleotides: TGTGCCAGCAGCTTACACACTACTAGCGGGGGGAGCTCCTACAATGAGCAGTTCTTC. This translates into CASSLHTTSGGSSYNEQFF.

V is TRBV5-1 and J is TRBJ2-1; D is unresolved. The CDR3 has 11 amino acids. V was cut by 6 bases and J by 4 bases, with 5 bases left in between. Germline V gene lookup returns CDR1 SGHRS and CDR2 YFSETQ. In nucleotides, the CDR3 is TGCGCCAGCAAGGGATACAATGAGCAGTTCTTC. As protein: CASKGYNEQFF.

V gene TRBV4-1 combines with J gene TRBJ1-6; tentatively, D is TRBD1 (5 bases). The ends were cut back, 0 bases at V and 9 bases at J, with 15 bases in the middle. CDR1 is MGHRA and CDR2 is YSYEKL in the germline V gene. CDR3 size: 16 residues. The DNA for the CDR3 is TGCGCCAGCAGCCAAGAGTCAGGGAAAACAACTTCACCCCTCCACTTT. Translated, it gives CASSQESGKTTSPLHF.

The V gene is TRBV6-5, the J gene TRBJ1-1; the match to TRBD1 covers 9 bases. In germline, CDR1 is MNHEY, CDR2 SVGAGI. The ends lost 6 bases at V and 2 bases at J; junction bases unmatched: 4. CDR3 length: 14 residues. Written as DNA, the CDR3 is TGTGCCAGCAGGAACAGGGGGCGTAACACTGAAGCTTTCTTT. Translating gives CASRNRGRNTEAFF.

This chain joins TRBV4-2 and TRBJ2-1; D is uncertain. V gave up 0 bases and J gave up 5 bases, with 8 bases separating them. The CDR3 sequence is 14 residues long. Per the germline V gene, CDR1 is LGHNA and CDR2 is YNFKEQ. The CDR3 is CASSQDGWNNEQFF. The CDR3, as DNA: TGTGCCAGCAGCCAAGATGGGTGGAACAATGAGCAGTTCTTC.

Only a few counts were recorded for this clone. Because the CDR3 is missing its conserved closing phenylalanine or tryptophan, this is likely a read error. The DNA is left out, because the CDR3 cannot be placed on it with certainty; the CDR3 is given as TCRdb lists it. The chain recombines TRBV11-2 with TRBJ1-3. The CDR3 totals 12 residues, both ends included. Germline V CDR1 and CDR2: SGHAT, FQNNGV. CDR3: CASSPGLVPLVL.

This clone has a handful of counts. The rearrangement uses TRBV9 and TRBJ2-1; D gene ambiguous. The CDR3 loop spans 15 amino acids. The V gene's germline CDR1 is SGDLS and CDR2 YYNGEE. Trimming left V 4 bases short and J 8 bases short, with 19 bases between. CDR3 in DNA: TGTGCCAGCAGCCACCCGCCTGGGCTAGACGATGAGCAGTTCTTC. Its protein product is CASSHPPGLDDEQFF. The full variable domain, its missing parts supplied by reference TRBV9 and TRBJ2-1, is DSGVTQTPKHLITATGQRVTLRCSPRSGDLSVYWYQQSLDQGLQFLIQYYNGEERAKGNILERFSAQQFPDLHSELNLSSLELGDSALYFCASSHPPGLDDEQFFGPGTRLTVL.